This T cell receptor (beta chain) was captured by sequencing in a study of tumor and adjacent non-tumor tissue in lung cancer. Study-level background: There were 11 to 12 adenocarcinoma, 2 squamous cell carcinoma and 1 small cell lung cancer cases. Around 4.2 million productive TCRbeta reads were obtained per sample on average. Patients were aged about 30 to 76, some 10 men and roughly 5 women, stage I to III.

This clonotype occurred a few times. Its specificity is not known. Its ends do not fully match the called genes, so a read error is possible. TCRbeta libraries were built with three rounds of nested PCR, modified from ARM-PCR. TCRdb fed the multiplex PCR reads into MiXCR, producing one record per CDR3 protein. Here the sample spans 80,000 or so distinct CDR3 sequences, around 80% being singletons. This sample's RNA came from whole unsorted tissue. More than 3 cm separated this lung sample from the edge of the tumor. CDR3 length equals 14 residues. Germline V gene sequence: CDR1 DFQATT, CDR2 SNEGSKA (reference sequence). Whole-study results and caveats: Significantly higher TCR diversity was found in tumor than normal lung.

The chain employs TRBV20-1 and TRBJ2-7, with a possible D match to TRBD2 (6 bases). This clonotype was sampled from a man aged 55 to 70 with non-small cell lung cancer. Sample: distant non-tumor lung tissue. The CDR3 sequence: CSVRDQRVSYEQYF. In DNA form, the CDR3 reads TGCAGTGTTAGAGACCAGCGGGTATCATACGAGCAGTATTTC.